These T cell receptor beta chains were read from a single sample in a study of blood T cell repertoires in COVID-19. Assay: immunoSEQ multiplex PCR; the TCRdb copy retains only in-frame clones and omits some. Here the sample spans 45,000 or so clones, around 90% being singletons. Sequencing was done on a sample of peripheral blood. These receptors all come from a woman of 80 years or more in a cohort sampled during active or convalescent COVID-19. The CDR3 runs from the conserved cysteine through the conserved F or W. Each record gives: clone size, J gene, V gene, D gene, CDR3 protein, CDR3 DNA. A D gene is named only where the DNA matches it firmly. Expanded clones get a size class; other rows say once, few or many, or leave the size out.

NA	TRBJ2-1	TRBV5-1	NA	CASSGASSYNEQFF	TGCGCCAGCAGTGGGGCCAGCTCCTACAATGAGCAGTTCTTC
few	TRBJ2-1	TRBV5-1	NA	CASSPGQGSYNEQFF	TGCGCCAGCAGCCCGGGCCAGGGCTCCTACAATGAGCAGTTCTTC
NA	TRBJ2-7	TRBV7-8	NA	CASSRDTYEQYF	TGTGCCAGCAGCCGAGACACCTACGAGCAGTACTTC
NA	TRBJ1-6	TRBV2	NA	CASSTQGADNSPLHF	TGTGCCAGCAGTACCCAGGGTGCGGATAATTCACCCCTCCACTTT
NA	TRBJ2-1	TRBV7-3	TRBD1	CASSLSQGLTIGGQFF	TGTGCCAGCAGCCTATCACAGGGGCTGACAATAGGGGGCCAGTTCTTC
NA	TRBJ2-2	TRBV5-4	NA	CASSSKTANTGELFF	TGTGCCAGCAGCTCAAAGACAGCGAACACCGGGGAGCTGTTTTTT
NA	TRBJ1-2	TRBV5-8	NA	CASSLVSGGYTF	TGTGCCAGCAGCTTGGTCTCCGGGGGCTACACCTTC
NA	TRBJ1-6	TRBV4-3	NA	CASSQDWTGGGSPLHF	TGCGCCAGCAGCCAAGACTGGACGGGGGGCGGTTCACCCCTCCACTTT
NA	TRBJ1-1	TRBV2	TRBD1	CARRQGATTEAFF	TGTGCCAGGAGACAGGGGGCGACCACTGAAGCTTTCTTT
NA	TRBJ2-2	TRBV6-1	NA	CASSEAQGWTGTGELFF	TGTGCCAGCAGTGAAGCCCAGGGTTGGACGGGCACCGGGGAGCTGTTTTTT
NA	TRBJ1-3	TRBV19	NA	CASRDVGAVNFGNTIYF	TGTGCCAGTAGGGATGTGGGGGCGGTAAACTTTGGAAACACCATATATTTT
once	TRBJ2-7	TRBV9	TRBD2	CASSPPGLAGYYEQYF	TGTGCCAGCAGCCCCCCGGGACTAGCGGGGTACTACGAGCAGTACTTC
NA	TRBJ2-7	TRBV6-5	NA	CASSYSVTGSSYEQYF	TGTGCCAGCAGTTACTCTGTAACAGGGAGCTCCTACGAGCAGTACTTC
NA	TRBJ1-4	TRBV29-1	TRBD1	CSVRQGAEGGKLFF	TGCAGCGTGAGACAGGGGGCGGAGGGGGGAAAACTGTTTTTT